This section outlines one TCR beta chain sequence together with its context. The antigen remains unidentified. These data originate in a study of siplizumab effects on memory and regulatory T cells. Study conclusions and caveats: Naive T cells looked more diverse than memory cells and looked like major alloresponse contributors. Siplizumab cultures yielded proliferating Tregs whose suppressive function was not confirmed. Relative to controls at more than 25%, mappable alloreactive CD4+ clones exhibited a mean Treg-derived proportion of under 75% with siplizumab.

Germline-derived CDR1 and CDR2 are SGHTA and FQGTGA. The CDR3 extends over 14 amino acids. Trimming stripped 5 bases from V and 0 bases from J, with 10 bases between. Repertoires were generated with immunoSEQ multiplex PCR, while TCRdb's copy carries only in-frame clones and drops some. The sample includes approximately 100,000 clones, about nine tenths of them seen just once. The rearrangement joins TRBV7-3 to TRBJ1-2; D possibly corresponds to TRBD1 (6 bases). Sample: CD4+ T cells sorted from blood. The sequence was collected from a human donor in good health. Some clones in this sample may be carry-over from other donors' samples. Here the CDR3 DNA reads TGTGCCAGCAGCCCGGGGACAACTAACTATGGCTACACCTTC. Translation: CASSPGTTNYGYTF. Based on the CDR3 plus reference TRBV7-3 and TRBJ1-2, the full variable domain is GAGVSQTPSNKVTEKGKYVELRCDPISGHTALYWYRQSLGQGPEFLIYFQGTGAADDSGLPNDRFFAVRPEGSVSTLKIQRTERGDSAVYLCASSPGTTNYGYTFGSGTRLTVV.